Below, 32 T cell receptor beta chains from the same sample are listed, as sequenced in a study of shared clonotypes between healthy human individuals. Naive CD8 cells comprised CD45RO-negative, CCR7-positively selected cells, excluding terminally differentiated effector memory CD45RA+ cells. TCRdb's table, derived via immunoSEQ multiplex PCR, lists solely in-frame clones and lacks some. This sample has around 600,000 clones, with 85% to 95% found just once. The sequenced sample was naive CD8+ T cells sorted from blood. The source of these receptors is a woman aged 30 to 39 in good health.

CDR3 DNA: TGTGCCAGCAGTTACTGGGGTAGCAATCAGCCCCAGCATTTT. As protein: CASSYWGSNQPQHF. The chain has TRBV6-6 and TRBJ1-5; unclear D gene. The V gene lost 1 base and the J gene lost 0 bases, with 4 bases spanning the gap. This CDR3 comprises 14 residues. Looked up from germline, CDR1 is MNHNY and CDR2 is SVGAGI (reference sequence).

The chain employs TRBV9 and TRBJ1-2, with D tentatively TRBD1 (6 bases). This CDR3 region has 17 residues. The V gene's germline CDR1 is SGDLS and CDR2 YYNGEE. The ends were cut back, 3 bases at V and 5 bases at J, with 23 bases in the middle. CDR3 loop: CASSGRGGGGPGYGYTF. CDR3 nucleotide sequence: TGTGCCAGCAGCGGACGAGGAGGGGGAGGGCCGGGATATGGCTACACCTTC.

V usage is TRBV7-9 and J usage is TRBJ2-7; possible D gene TRBD1, 5 bases. The CDR3 runs 13 residues. Between the trimmed V and J ends, which lost 4 bases and 5 bases, there was a span of 12 bases. Germline assignment: CDR1 SEHNR and CDR2 FQNEAQ (reference sequence). The CDR3 DNA sequence: TGTGCCAGCAGCTCCGACAGTCCCAACGAGCAGTACTTC. As protein: CASSSDSPNEQYF.

The genes are TRBV7-8 and TRBJ2-7; TRBD2 agrees at 14 bases. The CDR3 length is 16 residues. Germline-derived CDR1 and CDR2 are SGHVS and FQNEAQ. The V gene end was trimmed by 4 bases and the J gene end by 6 bases; junction bases not matched to a gene: 8. In DNA, the CDR3 is TGTGCCAGCAGCTCGGGACTAGCGGGAGAAGGGGGCGAGCAGTACTTC. It specifies CASSSGLAGEGGEQYF. Full variable domain (rest looked up from reference TRBV7-8 and TRBJ2-7): GAGVSQSPRYKVAKRGQDVALRCDPISGHVSLFWYQQALGQGPEFLTYFQNEAQLDKSGLPSDRFFAERPEGSVSTLKIQRTQQEDSAVYLCASSSGLAGEGGEQYFGPGTRLTVT.

The chain uses TRBV5-1 and TRBJ2-2, with 16 bases lining up with TRBD2. Germline V CDR1 and CDR2: SGHRS, YFSETQ. With 4 bases clipped from V and 4 bases from J, the junction kept 4 bases outside the gene matches. This CDR3 is 17 amino acids long. The CDR3 sequence is CASSPGLAGGPTGELFF. CDR3 nucleotides: TGCGCCAGCAGCCCGGGACTAGCGGGAGGGCCCACCGGGGAGCTGTTTTTT.

The chain has TRBV13 and TRBJ2-7, with D unresolved. Per germline, CDR1 PRHDT and CDR2 FYEKMQ (reference sequence). V was cut by 6 bases and J by 1 base, with 7 bases left in between. The CDR3 contains 12 residues. The CDR3 sequence: CASSGRSYEQYF. CDR3 in DNA: TGTGCCAGCAGTGGCCGGTCCTACGAGCAGTACTTC.

The rearrangement links TRBV28 to TRBJ2-3, with D hard to call. CDR1 and CDR2 (germline): MDHEN, SYDVKM. V was clipped by 6 bases and J by 0 bases, with 13 bases between them. CDR3 length equals 15 residues. The DNA for the CDR3 is TGTGCCAGCAGGACCGACGGAGCTAGCACAGATACGCAGTATTTT. Translating it yields CASRTDGASTDTQYF.

The chain is built from TRBV4-2 and TRBJ1-1; D call uncertain. Trimming shortened V by 6 bases and J by 6 bases, and 14 bases separated the two germline ends. CDR1 LGHNA and CDR2 YNFKEQ come from the germline V gene. This CDR3 spans 13 amino acids. CDR3 sequence reads: CASRLGGRPEAFF. The CDR3 nucleotides read TGTGCCAGCAGGCTCGGTGGTAGGCCTGAAGCTTTCTTT.

The V and J genes are TRBV27 and TRBJ2-7; TRBD1 matches at 7 bases. This CDR3 is 16 amino acids long. V lost 6 bases and J lost 0; bases outside the gene matches: 11. Germline V lookup: CDR1 MNHEY, CDR2 SMNVEV (reference sequence). This CDR3 is CASRSSGTDFSYEQYF. CDR3 nucleotides: TGTGCCAGCAGGTCGTCCGGGACAGATTTCTCCTACGAGCAGTACTTC.

The genes are TRBV28 and TRBJ2-7; perhaps TRBD2 as D (6 bases). This CDR3 region has 13 residues. Germline values: CDR1 MDHEN, CDR2 SYDVKM. V gave up 7 bases and J gave up 3 bases, with 13 bases separating them. CDR3 sequence: CASKGGNFYEQYF. CDR3 sequence (DNA): TGTGCCAGCAAAGGCGGGAATTTCTACGAGCAGTACTTC.

The chain uses TRBV29-1 and TRBJ2-1; TRBD2 matches 8 bases. Per the germline V gene, CDR1 is SQVTM and CDR2 is ANQGSEA. The ends lost 5 bases at V and 5 bases at J; junction bases unmatched: 5. The CDR3 covers 13 residues. The CDR3: CSVTLAGDNEQFF. Written as DNA, the CDR3 is TGCAGCGTTACCCTAGCGGGTGACAATGAGCAGTTCTTC.

About this clone: Different DNA sequences within this sample yield the same CDR3. The chain has TRBV2 and TRBJ2-7, with a weak D call TRBD1 (7 bases). Per the germline V gene, CDR1 is SNHLY and CDR2 is FYNNEI. This CDR3 is built from 11 residues. V lost 9 bases and J 6 bases, leaving 12 bases between the germline ends. This chain's CDR3 is CASSGGFEQYF. Here the CDR3 DNA reads TGTGCCAGTTCAGGGGGGTTCGAGCAGTACTTC.

Comment on this clone: Other DNA sequences in the sample encode the same CDR3. The V gene is TRBV27, the J gene TRBJ2-7, with 8 nucleotides matching TRBD2. CDR3 length equals 14 residues. The V gene's germline CDR1 is MNHEY and CDR2 SMNVEV (reference sequence). Trimming cost V 6 bases and J 2 bases; bases outside gene matches: 6. The CDR3: CASRPGTSPYEQYF. The DNA of the CDR3 is TGTGCCAGCAGACCCGGGACTAGTCCCTACGAGCAGTACTTC.

The chain recombines TRBV5-1 with TRBJ2-7, with D possibly matching TRBD1 (6 bases). The CDR3 has 15 amino acids. V shed 2 bases and J shed 5 bases, with 17 bases lying between them. Germline-derived CDR1 and CDR2 are SGHRS and YFSETQ. This CDR3 reads CASSFGTGFTNEQYF. CDR3 coding DNA: TGCGCCAGCAGCTTTGGAACAGGGTTTACCAACGAGCAGTACTTC.

The genes are TRBV28 and TRBJ1-2; D is possibly TRBD1 (5 bases). The CDR3 runs to 15 residues. Between the trimmed V and J ends, which lost 2 bases and 0 bases, there was a span of 10 bases. Germline CDR1 MDHEN, CDR2 SYDVKM. CDR3: CASSLDWGTNYGYTF. The CDR3 DNA reads TGTGCCAGCAGTTTAGATTGGGGGACTAACTATGGCTACACCTTC.

The chain carries TRBV28 and TRBJ1-2; D remains unclear. V lost 4 bases to trimming and J lost 2 bases, with 11 bases between them. CDR3 length: 14 residues. The germline V gene encodes CDR1 MDHEN and CDR2 SYDVKM. The DNA of the CDR3 is TGTGCCAGCAGTTCTTCCCAGCGAAACTATGGCTACACCTTC. Its translation is CASSSSQRNYGYTF.

This clone was seen a single time. Additional DNA sequences in this sample encode the identical CDR3. This chain links TRBV27 with TRBJ2-7; 7 bases are a match to TRBD2. CDR1 is MNHEY and CDR2 is SMNVEV in the germline V gene (reference sequence). V lost 2 bases to trimming and J lost 3 bases; unmatched junction nucleotides: 4. This CDR3 spans 14 amino acids. CDR3 bases: TGTGCCAGCAGTTTACTGGCGGGAGACTACGAGCAGTACTTC. Protein sequence: CASSLLAGDYEQYF.

The V call is TRBV4-1, the J call TRBJ2-7, with D tentatively TRBD1 (6 bases). With 0 bases removed from V and 3 bases from J, the gap between germline ends came to 15 bases. The CDR3 extends over 16 amino acids. From germline, CDR1 is MGHRA and CDR2 YSYEKL. The CDR3 sequence is CASSQDSTGKYYEQYF. The CDR3 coding sequence is TGCGCCAGCAGCCAAGACTCAACAGGGAAATACTACGAGCAGTACTTC.

This clone was counted once. This chain uses TRBV28 with TRBJ2-7; TRBD2 matches 7 bases. Germline CDR1 reads MDHEN; CDR2 reads SYDVKM. The CDR3 runs to 15 residues. Trimming cost V 2 bases and J 3 bases; bases outside gene matches: 7. For the CDR3, the DNA is TGTGCCAGCAGTTTAGCGGGGGACGGATACTACGAGCAGTACTTC. Translation: CASSLAGDGYYEQYF. Using reference TRBV28 and TRBJ2-7 for the parts outside the CDR3, the full variable domain is DVKVTQSSRYLVKRTGEKVFLECVQDMDHENMFWYRQDPGLGLRLIYFSYDVKMKEKGDIPEGYSVSREKKERFSLILESASTNQTSMYLCASSLAGDGYYEQYFGPGTRLTVT.

The rearrangement uses TRBV11-2 and TRBJ1-5; the D gene is possibly TRBD1 (6 bases). V lost 0 bases, J lost 3 bases, and 9 bases lay in between. The CDR3 has 15 amino acids. Germline V gives CDR1 SGHAT, CDR2 FQNNGV. The CDR3 loop is CASSLEGGNNQPQHF. Written as DNA, the CDR3 is TGTGCCAGCAGCTTAGAAGGGGGTAACAATCAGCCCCAGCATTTT.

The V and J genes are TRBV18 and TRBJ2-1, with TRBD1 matching over 11 bases. CDR3 size: 15 residues. CDR1 and CDR2 (germline): KGHSH, LQKENI. J lost 7 bases, V lost 0 bases, and 2 bases had no gene match. Written as DNA, the CDR3 is TGTGCCAGCTCACCACCGAGGGACAGGGGGAATGAGCAGTTCTTC. Protein sequence: CASSPPRDRGNEQFF.

V usage is TRBV7-2 and J usage is TRBJ2-7; D perhaps matches TRBD1 (5 bases). Deletions cut 5 bases from V and 7 bases from J, with 15 bases between. From germline, CDR1 is SGHTA and CDR2 FQGNSA. CDR3 length: 13 amino acids. This CDR3 reads CASSVTGWGEQYF. The CDR3, as DNA: TGTGCCAGCAGCGTCACAGGATGGGGAGAGCAGTACTTC.

The chain employs TRBV4-1 and TRBJ2-7; 9 bases are a match to TRBD1. The germline CDR1 and CDR2 sequences are MGHRA and YSYEKL. The CDR3 sequence is 15 residues long. J gave up 2 bases and V 1 base, and 3 bases lay outside the gene matches. Here the CDR3 DNA reads TGCGCCAGCAGCCAAGGGGGACAGGGAACCTACGAGCAGTACTTC. Translated, it gives CASSQGGQGTYEQYF.

The gene calls are TRBV11-2 and TRBJ1-1; D unresolved. This CDR3 is 16 amino acids long. Trimming removed 0 bases at V and 1 base at J, with 12 bases between. Germline CDR1 reads SGHAT; CDR2 reads FQNNGV. The CDR3 DNA follows: TGTGCCAGCAGCTTAGATTCCTCCGGGCAGAACACTGAAGCTTTCTTT. It specifies CASSLDSSGQNTEAFF.

The V gene is TRBV27, the J gene TRBJ1-1; perhaps TRBD1 as D (6 bases). The CDR3 loop spans 16 amino acids. From germline, CDR1 is MNHEY and CDR2 SMNVEV (reference sequence). V lost 4 bases and J lost 0, with 15 bases in between. The DNA of the CDR3 is TGTGCCAGCAGTTCGGACAGAGTTAGCATGAACACTGAAGCTTTCTTT. This translates into CASSSDRVSMNTEAFF.

This rearrangement joins TRBV5-6 to TRBJ1-2; no clear D gene. From germline, CDR1 is SGHDT and CDR2 YYEEEE. V lost 1 base to trimming and J lost 8 bases, with 9 bases between them. The CDR3 extends over 12 amino acids. CDR3 region: CASSLTVAGYTF. The CDR3 DNA is TGTGCCAGCAGCTTGACGGTCGCCGGCTACACCTTC. The full variable domain, with the rest looked up from reference TRBV5-6 and TRBJ1-2, is DAGVTQSPTHLIKTRGQQVTLRCSPKSGHDTVSWYQQALGQGPQFIFQYYEEEERQRGNFPDRFSGHQFPNYSSELNVNALLLGDSALYLCASSLTVAGYTFGSGTRLTVV.

This chain connects TRBV6-1 to TRBJ2-7; 8 positions agree with TRBD2. Germline values: CDR1 MNHNS, CDR2 SASEGT. Trimming at V came to 4 bases and at J to 4 bases, leaving 18 bases not matched to a gene. The CDR3 totals 18 residues. The CDR3 DNA reads as TGTGCCAGCAGTGCCTTTAGCGGGGAGGGGTCCCTCCTGTACGAGCAGTACTTC. It yields the protein CASSAFSGEGSLLYEQYF.

V and J are TRBV7-8 and TRBJ2-5; TRBD2 matches 9 bases. Germline V gene sequence: CDR1 SGHVS, CDR2 FQNEAQ. The CDR3 has 18 amino acids. V lost 0 bases, J lost 0 bases, and 8 bases stayed unmatched. In nucleotides, the CDR3 is TGTGCCAGCAGCTTAGCGATGGCGGGAGGGCCGTACCAAGAGACCCAGTACTTC. Translation gives CASSLAMAGGPYQETQYF.

The chain joins TRBV4-2 to TRBJ2-7; TRBD2 matches at 12 bases. After removal of 1 base from V and 3 bases from J, the junction contained 4 bases not matched to a gene. This CDR3 is 16 amino acids long. CDR1 LGHNA and CDR2 YNFKEQ come from the germline V gene. The CDR3 coding sequence is TGTGCCAGCAGCCAAGCCCTGACTAGCGGGGGCTACGAGCAGTACTTC. This codes for CASSQALTSGGYEQYF.

This sequence joins TRBV15 and TRBJ2-1; D call uncertain. Trimming took off 0 bases at V and 7 bases at J, with 10 bases between the two ends. Germline V gives CDR1 LNHNV, CDR2 YYDKDF (reference sequence). The CDR3 has 14 amino acids. The CDR3 nucleotides are TGTGCCACCAGCAGAGATTCGGGTCAGAATGAGCAGTTCTTC. Translating it yields CATSRDSGQNEQFF.

J is TRBJ2-1 and V is TRBV27; possibly TRBD1 or TRBD2 for D (6 bases each). From germline, CDR1 is MNHEY and CDR2 SMNVEV (reference sequence). The CDR3 contains 12 residues. With 10 bases removed from V and 9 bases from J, the gap between germline ends came to 16 bases. The CDR3 coding sequence is TGTGCCATCACGAAGGGGGGTGGTGAGCAGTTCTTC. Residues: CAITKGGGEQFF.

The rearrangement uses TRBV19 and TRBJ2-2, with D possibly being TRBD1 (6 bases). Germline-derived CDR1 and CDR2 are LNHDA and SQIVND (reference sequence). The CDR3 loop spans 15 amino acids. The V end was cut by 2 bases, the J end by 5 bases, with 12 bases between. CDR3 nucleotide sequence: TGTGCCAGTAGTATAACGAGGACAGAGACCGGGGAGCTGTTTTTT. Encoded protein: CASSITRTETGELFF.